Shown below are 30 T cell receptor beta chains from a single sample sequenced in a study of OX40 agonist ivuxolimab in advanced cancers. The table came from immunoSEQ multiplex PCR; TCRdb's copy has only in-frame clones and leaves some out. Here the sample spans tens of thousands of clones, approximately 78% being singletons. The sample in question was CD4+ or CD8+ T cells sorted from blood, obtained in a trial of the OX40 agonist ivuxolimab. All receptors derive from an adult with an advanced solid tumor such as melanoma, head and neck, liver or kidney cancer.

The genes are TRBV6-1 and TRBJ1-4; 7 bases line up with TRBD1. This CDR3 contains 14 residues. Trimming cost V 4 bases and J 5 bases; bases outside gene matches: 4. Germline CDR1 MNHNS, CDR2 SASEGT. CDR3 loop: CASSAPGQNEKLFF. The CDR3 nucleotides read TGTGCCAGCAGTGCCCCGGGACAGAATGAAAAACTGTTTTTT.

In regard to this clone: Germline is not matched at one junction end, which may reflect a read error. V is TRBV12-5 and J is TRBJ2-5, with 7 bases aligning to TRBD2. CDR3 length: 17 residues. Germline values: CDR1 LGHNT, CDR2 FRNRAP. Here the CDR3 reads CASGLGQRGGVQGTQYF. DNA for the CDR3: TGTGCTAGTGGTTTGGGGCAGCGGGGCGGGGTCCAAGGGACCCAGTACTTC.

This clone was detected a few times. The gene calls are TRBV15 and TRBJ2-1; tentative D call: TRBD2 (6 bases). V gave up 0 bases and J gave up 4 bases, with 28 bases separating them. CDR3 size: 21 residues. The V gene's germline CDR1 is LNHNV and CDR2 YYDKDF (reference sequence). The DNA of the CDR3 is TGTGCCACCAGCAGAGATGGAGGGTCTAGGGGCAGAATCCTTAAATACAATGAGCAGTTCTTC. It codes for CATSRDGGSRGRILKYNEQFF.

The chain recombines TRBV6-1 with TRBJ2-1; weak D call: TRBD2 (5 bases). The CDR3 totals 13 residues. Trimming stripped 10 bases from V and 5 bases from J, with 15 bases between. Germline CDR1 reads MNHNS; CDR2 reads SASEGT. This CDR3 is CATRGPVNNEQFF. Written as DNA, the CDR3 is TGTGCCACCCGAGGGCCGGTGAACAATGAGCAGTTCTTC.

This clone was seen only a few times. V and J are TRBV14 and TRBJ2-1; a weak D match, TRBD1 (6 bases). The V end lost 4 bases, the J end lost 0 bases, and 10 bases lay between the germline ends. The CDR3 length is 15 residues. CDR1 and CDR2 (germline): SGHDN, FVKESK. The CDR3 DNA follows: TGTGCCAGCAGCCGTCTAGGGGGCTCCTACAATGAGCAGTTCTTC. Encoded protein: CASSRLGGSYNEQFF. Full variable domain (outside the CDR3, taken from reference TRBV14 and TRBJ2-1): EAGVTQFPSHSVIEKGQTVTLRCDPISGHDNLYWYRRVMGKEIKFLLHFVKESKQDESGMPNNRFLAERTGGTYSTLKVQPAELEDSGVYFCASSRLGGSYNEQFFGPGTRLTVL.

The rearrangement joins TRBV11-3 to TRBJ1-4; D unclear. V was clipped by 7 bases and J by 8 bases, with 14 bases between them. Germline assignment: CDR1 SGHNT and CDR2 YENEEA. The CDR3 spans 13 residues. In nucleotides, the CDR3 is TGTGCCAGCAAGGCAGAGAGAGGGGAAAAACTGTTTTTT. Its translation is CASKAERGEKLFF.

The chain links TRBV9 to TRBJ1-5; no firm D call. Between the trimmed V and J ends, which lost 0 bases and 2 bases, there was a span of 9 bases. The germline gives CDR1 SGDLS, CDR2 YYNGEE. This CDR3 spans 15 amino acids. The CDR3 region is CASSVGFGGNQPQHF. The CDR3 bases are TGTGCCAGCAGCGTAGGGTTCGGGGGCAATCAGCCCCAGCATTTT.

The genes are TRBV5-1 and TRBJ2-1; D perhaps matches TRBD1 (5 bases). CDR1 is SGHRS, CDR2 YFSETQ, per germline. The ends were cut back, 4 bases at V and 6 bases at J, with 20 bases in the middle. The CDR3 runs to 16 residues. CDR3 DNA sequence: TGCGCCAGCAGCCCCCTGACTCAAAGCCAGGGCAATGAGCAGTTCTTC. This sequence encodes CASSPLTQSQGNEQFF. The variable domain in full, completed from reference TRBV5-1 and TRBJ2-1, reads KAGVTQTPRYLIKTRGQQVTLSCSPISGHRSVSWYQQTPGQGLQFLFEYFSETQRNKGNFPGRFSGRQFSNSRSEMNVSTLELGDSALYLCASSPLTQSQGNEQFFGPGTRLTVL.

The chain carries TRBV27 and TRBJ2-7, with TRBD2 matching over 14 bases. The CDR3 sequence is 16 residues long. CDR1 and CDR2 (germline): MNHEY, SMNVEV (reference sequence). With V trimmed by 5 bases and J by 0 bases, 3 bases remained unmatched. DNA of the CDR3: TGTGCCAGCAGTCCCGGACTAGCGGGAGGCTCCTACGAGCAGTACTTC. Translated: CASSPGLAGGSYEQYF.

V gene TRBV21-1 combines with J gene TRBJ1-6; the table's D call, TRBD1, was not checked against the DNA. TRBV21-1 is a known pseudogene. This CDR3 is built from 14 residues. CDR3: CASFPGTAIFTLHF. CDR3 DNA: TGTGCCAGTTTCCCCGGGACAGCGATATTCACCCTCCACTTT.

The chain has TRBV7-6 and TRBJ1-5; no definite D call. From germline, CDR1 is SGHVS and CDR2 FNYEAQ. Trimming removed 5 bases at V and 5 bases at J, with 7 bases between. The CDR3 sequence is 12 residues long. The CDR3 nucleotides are TGTGCCAGCAGCCAACCCGATCAGCCCCAGCATTTT. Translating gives CASSQPDQPQHF.

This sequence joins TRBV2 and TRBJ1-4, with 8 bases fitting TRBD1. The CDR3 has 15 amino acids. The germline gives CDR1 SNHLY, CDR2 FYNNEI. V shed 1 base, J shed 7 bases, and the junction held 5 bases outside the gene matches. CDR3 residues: CASSEGQGRLEKLFF. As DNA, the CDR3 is TGTGCCAGCAGTGAAGGACAGGGGAGGCTTGAAAAACTGTTTTTT.

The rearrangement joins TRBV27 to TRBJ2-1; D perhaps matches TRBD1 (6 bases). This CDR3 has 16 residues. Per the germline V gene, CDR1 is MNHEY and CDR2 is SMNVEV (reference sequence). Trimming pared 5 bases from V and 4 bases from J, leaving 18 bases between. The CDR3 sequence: CASSILPGTPYNEQFF. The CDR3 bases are TGTGCCAGCAGTATTCTCCCCGGGACACCTTACAATGAGCAGTTCTTC.

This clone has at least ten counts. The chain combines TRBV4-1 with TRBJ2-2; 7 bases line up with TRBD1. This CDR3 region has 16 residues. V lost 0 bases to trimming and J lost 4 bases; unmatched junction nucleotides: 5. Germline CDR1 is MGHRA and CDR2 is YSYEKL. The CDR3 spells CASSQEKGAVTGELFF. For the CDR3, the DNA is TGCGCCAGCAGCCAAGAAAAGGGGGCGGTCACCGGGGAGCTGTTTTTT.

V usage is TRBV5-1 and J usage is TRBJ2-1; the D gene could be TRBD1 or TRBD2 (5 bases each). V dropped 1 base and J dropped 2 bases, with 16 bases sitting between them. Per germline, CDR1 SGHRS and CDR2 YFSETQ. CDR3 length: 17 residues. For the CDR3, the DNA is TGCGCCAGCAGCTTGACAACCGGGACGGGACCCTACAATGAGCAGTTCTTC. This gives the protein CASSLTTGTGPYNEQFF. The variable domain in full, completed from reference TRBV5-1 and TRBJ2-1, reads KAGVTQTPRYLIKTRGQQVTLSCSPISGHRSVSWYQQTPGQGLQFLFEYFSETQRNKGNFPGRFSGRQFSNSRSEMNVSTLELGDSALYLCASSLTTGTGPYNEQFFGPGTRLTVL.

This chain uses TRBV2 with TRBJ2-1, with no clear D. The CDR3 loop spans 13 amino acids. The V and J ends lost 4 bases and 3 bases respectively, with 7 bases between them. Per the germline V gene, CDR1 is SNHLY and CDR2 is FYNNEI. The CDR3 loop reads CASSADLYNEQFF. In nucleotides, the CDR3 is TGTGCCAGCAGTGCAGATCTCTACAATGAGCAGTTCTTC. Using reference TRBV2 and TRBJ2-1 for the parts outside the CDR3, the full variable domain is EPEVTQTPSHQVTQMGQEVILRCVPISNHLYFYWYRQILGQKVEFLVSFYNNEISEKSEIFDDQFSVERPDGSNFTLKIRSTKLEDSAMYFCASSADLYNEQFFGPGTRLTVL.

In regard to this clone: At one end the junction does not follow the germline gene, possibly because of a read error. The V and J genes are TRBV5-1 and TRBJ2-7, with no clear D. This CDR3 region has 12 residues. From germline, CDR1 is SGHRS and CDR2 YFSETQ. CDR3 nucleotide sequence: TGTGCCAGCAGCTTGAGTTCAAGGGAGCAGTACTTC. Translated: CASSLSSREQYF.

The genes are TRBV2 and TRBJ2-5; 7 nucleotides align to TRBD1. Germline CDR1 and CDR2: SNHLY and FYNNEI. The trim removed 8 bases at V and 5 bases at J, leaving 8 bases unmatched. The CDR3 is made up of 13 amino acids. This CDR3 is CASVDRVFETQYF. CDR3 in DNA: TGTGCCAGCGTAGACAGGGTTTTCGAGACCCAGTACTTC.

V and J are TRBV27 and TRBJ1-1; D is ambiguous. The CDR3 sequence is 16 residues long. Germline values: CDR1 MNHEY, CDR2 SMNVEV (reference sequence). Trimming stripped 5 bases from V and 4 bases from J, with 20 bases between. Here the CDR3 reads CASSPAGRSPPTEAFF. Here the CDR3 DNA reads TGTGCCAGCAGTCCCGCCGGGAGAAGCCCCCCCACTGAAGCTTTCTTT.

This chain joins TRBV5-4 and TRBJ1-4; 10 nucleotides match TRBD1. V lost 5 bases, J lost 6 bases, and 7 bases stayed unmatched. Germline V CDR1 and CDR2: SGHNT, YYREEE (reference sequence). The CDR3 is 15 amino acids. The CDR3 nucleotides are TGTGCCAGCAGGGACCCTGGGACAGGGGATGAAAAACTGTTTTTT. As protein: CASRDPGTGDEKLFF.

CDR3 region: CASSLDADTEAFF. In DNA form, the CDR3 reads TGTGCCAGCAGCTTGGACGCTGACACTGAAGCTTTCTTT. The chain recombines TRBV7-9 with TRBJ1-1; D uncertain. Germline CDR1 SEHNR, CDR2 FQNEAQ (reference sequence). V lost 3 bases and J 3 bases, leaving 8 bases between the germline ends. The CDR3 covers 13 residues.

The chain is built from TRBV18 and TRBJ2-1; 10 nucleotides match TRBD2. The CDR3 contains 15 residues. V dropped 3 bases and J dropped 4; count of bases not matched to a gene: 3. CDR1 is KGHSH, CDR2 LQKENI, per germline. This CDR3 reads CASSPELAGYNEQFF. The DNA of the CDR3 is TGTGCCAGCTCACCCGAACTAGCGGGATACAATGAGCAGTTCTTC.

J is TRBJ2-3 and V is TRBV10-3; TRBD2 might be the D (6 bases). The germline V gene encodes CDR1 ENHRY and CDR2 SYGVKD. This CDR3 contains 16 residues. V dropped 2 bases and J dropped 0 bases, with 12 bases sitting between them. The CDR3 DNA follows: TGTGCCATCAGTGAGAGAGCGGGCACTAGCACAGATACGCAGTATTTT. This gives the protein CAISERAGTSTDTQYF.

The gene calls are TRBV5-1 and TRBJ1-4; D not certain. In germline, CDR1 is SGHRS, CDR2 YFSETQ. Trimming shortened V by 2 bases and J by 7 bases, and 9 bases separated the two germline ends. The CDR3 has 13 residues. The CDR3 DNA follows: TGCGCCAGCAGCTTCGGACCGCTTGAAAAACTGTTTTTT. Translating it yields CASSFGPLEKLFF.

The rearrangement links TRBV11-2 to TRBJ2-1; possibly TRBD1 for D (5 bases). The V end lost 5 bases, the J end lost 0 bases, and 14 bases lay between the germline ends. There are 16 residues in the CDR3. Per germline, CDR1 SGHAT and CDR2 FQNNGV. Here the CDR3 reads CASSAFRQSSYNEQFF. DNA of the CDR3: TGTGCCAGCAGCGCGTTCAGACAGAGCTCCTACAATGAGCAGTTCTTC.

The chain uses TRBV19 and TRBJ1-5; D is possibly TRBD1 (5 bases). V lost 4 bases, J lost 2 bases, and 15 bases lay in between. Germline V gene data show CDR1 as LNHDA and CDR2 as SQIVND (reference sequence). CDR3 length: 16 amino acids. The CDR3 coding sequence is TGTGCCAGTAGTACGTCAGGGTCCTGGGGCAATCAGCCCCAGCATTTT. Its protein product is CASSTSGSWGNQPQHF.

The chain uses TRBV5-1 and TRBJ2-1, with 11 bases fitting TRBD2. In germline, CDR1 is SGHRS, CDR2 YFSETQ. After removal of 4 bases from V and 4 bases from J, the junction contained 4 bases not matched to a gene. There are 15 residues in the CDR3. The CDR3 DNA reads TGCGCCAGCAGCAGGGGACTAGCGGTTTACAATGAGCAGTTCTTC. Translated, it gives CASSRGLAVYNEQFF.

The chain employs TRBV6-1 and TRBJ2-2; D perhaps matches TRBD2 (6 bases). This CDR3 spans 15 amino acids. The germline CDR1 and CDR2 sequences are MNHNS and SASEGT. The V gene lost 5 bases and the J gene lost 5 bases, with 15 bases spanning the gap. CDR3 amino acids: CASSKRAGTTGELFF. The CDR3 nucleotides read TGTGCCAGCAGTAAAAGGGCGGGGACTACCGGGGAGCTGTTTTTT.

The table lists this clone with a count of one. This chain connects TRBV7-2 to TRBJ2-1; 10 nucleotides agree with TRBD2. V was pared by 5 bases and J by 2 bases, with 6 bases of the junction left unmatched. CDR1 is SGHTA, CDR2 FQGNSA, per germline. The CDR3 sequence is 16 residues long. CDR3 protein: CASSPGSGRAYNEQFF. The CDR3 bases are TGTGCCAGCAGCCCAGGGAGCGGGAGGGCCTACAATGAGCAGTTCTTC.

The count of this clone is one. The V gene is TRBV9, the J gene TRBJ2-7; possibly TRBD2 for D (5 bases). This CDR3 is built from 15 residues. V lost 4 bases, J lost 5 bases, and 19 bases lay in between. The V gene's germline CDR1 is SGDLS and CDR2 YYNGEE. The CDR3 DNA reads TGTGCCAGCAGCCCGGGTATAGGGTTGGAGGACGAGCAGTACTTC. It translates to CASSPGIGLEDEQYF.